The present TCR beta chain was sequenced within a study of immune characterization of retroperitoneal liposarcoma. This clonotype was seen more than once but under ten times. Each CDR3 protein is one row after TCRdb ran MiXCR on the PCR reads. The repertoire holds 3,000 or so distinct CDR3 sequences, with roughly 44% as singletons. Sequencing was done on a sample of tumor tissue. This TCR came from a male donor with retroperitoneal liposarcoma.

The CDR3 sequence is CASSLGETGNQPQHF. The CDR3 DNA sequence: TGTGCCAGCAGTCTGGGGGAAACGGGCAATCAGCCCCAGCATTTT. J is TRBJ1-5 and V is TRBV6-1, with D perhaps matching TRBD1 (5 bases). The ends were cut back, 5 bases at V and 2 bases at J, with 13 bases in the middle. From germline, CDR1 is MNHNS and CDR2 SASEGT. The CDR3 covers 15 residues.